Listed here are 23 T cell receptor beta chains from one sample, sequenced in a study of CD8+ T cells in alopecia areata. Reverse transcribed after extraction, RNA yielded cDNA as the sequencing template. Clones were read by immunoSEQ multiplex PCR, and TCRdb kept only the in-frame ones, dropping some. The table has roughly 120,000 clones, around 61% seen once; the top ten hold around 2.7%. The sequenced material came from CD4+ T cells sorted from blood. These receptors were taken from a human donor in good health.

The V and J genes are TRBV5-4 and TRBJ2-1; D may be TRBD2 (6 bases). This CDR3 comprises 14 residues. CDR1 SGHNT and CDR2 YYREEE come from the germline V gene (reference sequence). Trimming removed 0 bases from V and 6 bases from J, with 10 bases in between. The CDR3: CASSLGGVFNEQFF. The CDR3 DNA reads as TGTGCCAGCAGCTTGGGCGGGGTATTCAATGAGCAGTTCTTC.

V usage is TRBV6-5 and J usage is TRBJ1-1; TRBD1 is a possible D gene (5 bases). Per the germline V gene, CDR1 is MNHEY and CDR2 is SVGAGI. The CDR3 is made up of 13 amino acids. V shed 4 bases and J shed 7 bases, with 13 bases lying between them. CDR3 bases: TGTGCCAGCAGTTCAAGGGGCCCCCGTGAAGCTTTCTTT. Translated, it gives CASSSRGPREAFF.

This clone was counted a few times. V usage is TRBV29-1 and J usage is TRBJ2-1; D call uncertain. Germline V gene lookup returns CDR1 SQVTM and CDR2 ANQGSEA. Deletions cut 2 bases from V and 5 bases from J, with 13 bases between. The CDR3 is 14 amino acids. CDR3 coding DNA: TGCAGCGTTGAACGGTCGGCAGGAAACAATGAGCAGTTCTTC. It yields the protein CSVERSAGNNEQFF.

CDR3 in amino acids: CASSLLSSRSTQYF. The DNA of the CDR3 is TGTGCCAGCAGTTTACTCTCTAGCAGGAGTACCCAGTACTTC. The rearrangement joins TRBV27 to TRBJ2-5; D may be TRBD2 (5 bases). Trimming stripped 2 bases from V and 8 bases from J, with 15 bases between. Germline-derived CDR1 and CDR2 are MNHEY and SMNVEV (reference sequence). The CDR3 consists of 14 residues.

The gene calls are TRBV15 and TRBJ2-3, with 10 bases matching TRBD2. Trimming at V came to 1 base and at J to 4 bases, leaving 2 bases not matched to a gene. The CDR3 extends over 15 amino acids. Germline V lookup: CDR1 LNHNV, CDR2 YYDKDF (reference sequence). In nucleotides, the CDR3 is TGTGCCACCAGCAGAGGACTAGCGGGCCCAGATACGCAGTATTTT. Protein sequence: CATSRGLAGPDTQYF.

This clone was seen only once. The rearrangement links TRBV7-2 to TRBJ1-1, with D perhaps matching TRBD1 (5 bases). Germline loops: CDR1 SGHTA, CDR2 FQGNSA. The CDR3 spans 15 residues. V shed 5 bases and J shed 4 bases, with 17 bases lying between them. The CDR3 nucleotides read TGTGCCAGCAGCCCGAAAGCAGGGATAGGCACTGAAGCTTTCTTT. Encoded protein: CASSPKAGIGTEAFF.

The CDR3, as DNA: TGTGCCAGCAGCTTATTGGGCTTCTATGGCTACACCTTC. As protein: CASSLLGFYGYTF. The chain joins TRBV11-2 to TRBJ1-2, with D uncertain. The CDR3 is 13 amino acids. In germline, CDR1 is SGHAT, CDR2 FQNNGV. V dropped 2 bases and J dropped 4 bases, with 8 bases sitting between them.

This clone was picked up a small number of times. The genes are TRBV29-1 and TRBJ2-4; D gene unclear. V shed 3 bases and J shed 4 bases, with 16 bases lying between them. CDR1 SQVTM and CDR2 ANQGSEA come from the germline V gene. The CDR3 is 15 amino acids. The CDR3 protein is CSVESLGRPKNIQYF. The CDR3 DNA reads as TGCAGCGTTGAGTCACTCGGCCGACCGAAAAACATTCAGTACTTC.

For the CDR3, the DNA is TGCAGCGTTGCCGCCCGACAGGGAACCTACAATGAGCAGTTCTTC. Its translation is CSVAARQGTYNEQFF. The chain links TRBV29-1 to TRBJ2-1; 7 bases align to TRBD1. Losses at the gene ends were 4 bases for V and 2 bases for J; bases not matched to a gene: 8. The CDR3 is 15 amino acids. Germline CDR1 SQVTM, CDR2 ANQGSEA.

This clone was seen only a few times. The CDR3 DNA is TGTGCCAGTAGTATAAGAGACAGGGGCTTATCCTACAATGAGCAGTTCTTC. It encodes CASSIRDRGLSYNEQFF. The rearrangement uses TRBV19 and TRBJ2-1, with 8 bases lining up with TRBD1. The CDR3 runs to 17 residues. The trim removed 2 bases at V and 1 base at J, leaving 7 bases unmatched. Germline CDR1 and CDR2: LNHDA and SQIVND (reference sequence).

The sample holds a few counts of this clone. The chain joins TRBV5-6 to TRBJ1-2, with D perhaps matching TRBD1 (6 bases). Per the germline V gene, CDR1 is SGHDT and CDR2 is YYEEEE. CDR3 length equals 14 residues. V lost 4 bases and J lost 3, with 13 bases in between. CDR3 protein: CASSLQGEYYGYTF. CDR3 nucleotide sequence: TGTGCCAGCAGCCTACAGGGTGAATACTATGGCTACACCTTC.

This clone came up a few times. The chain carries TRBV29-1 and TRBJ2-7; tentatively, D is TRBD1 or TRBD2 (6 bases each). Trimming left V 4 bases short and J 2 bases short, with 15 bases between. The CDR3 has 14 amino acids. CDR1 is SQVTM, CDR2 ANQGSEA, per germline. CDR3 bases: TGCAGCGTTGCGTTGCAGGGGAGGACCTACGAGCAGTACTTC. Translating gives CSVALQGRTYEQYF.

The chain recombines TRBV6-6 with TRBJ1-4; 7 nucleotides align to TRBD1. The germline gives CDR1 MNHNY, CDR2 SVGAGI (reference sequence). The CDR3 has 15 residues. Trimming at V came to 4 bases and at J to 3 bases, leaving 5 bases not matched to a gene. CDR3 nucleotides: TGTGCCAGCAGTTTCCCGGGGACAGCTAATGAAAAACTGTTTTTT. Protein sequence: CASSFPGTANEKLFF.

The chain joins TRBV30 to TRBJ2-1; perhaps D is TRBD1 or TRBD2 (5 bases each). CDR1 is GTSNPN, CDR2 SVGIG, per germline (reference sequence). CDR3 size: 14 residues. V lost 3 bases to trimming and J lost 9 bases, with 18 bases between them. The CDR3 here is CAWSGAVSGGEQFF. CDR3 sequence (DNA): TGTGCCTGGAGCGGGGCGGTCTCCGGCGGTGAGCAGTTCTTC.

V usage is TRBV30 and J usage is TRBJ1-3; D gene unclear. The V gene's germline CDR1 is GTSNPN and CDR2 SVGIG (reference sequence). Trimming shortened V by 0 bases and J by 4 bases, and 7 bases separated the two germline ends. This CDR3 is 13 amino acids long. CDR3 in amino acids: CAWSVVSGNTIYF. For the CDR3, the DNA is TGTGCCTGGAGTGTGGTCAGCGGAAACACCATATATTTT.

The gene calls are TRBV4-2 and TRBJ2-3; D possibly corresponds to TRBD2 (5 bases). Germline V gene lookup returns CDR1 LGHNA and CDR2 YNFKEQ. Deletions cut 0 bases from V and 6 bases from J, with 10 bases between. The CDR3 is 14 amino acids. The DNA of the CDR3 is TGTGCCAGCAGCCAAGATCCCTTAGCGGATACGCAGTATTTT. This translates into CASSQDPLADTQYF.

V and J are TRBV5-1 and TRBJ2-5; D may be TRBD2 (6 bases). The V and J ends lost 4 bases and 9 bases respectively, with 16 bases between them. This CDR3 region has 13 residues. Germline V gene data show CDR1 as SGHRS and CDR2 as YFSETQ. Written as DNA, the CDR3 is TGCGCCAGCAGCCCAGCGTCTCGGGAGTCCCAGTACTTC. Its protein product is CASSPASRESQYF.

The chain uses TRBV10-3 and TRBJ2-3, with 7 bases aligning to TRBD1. CDR1 is ENHRY, CDR2 SYGVKD, per germline. The CDR3 runs 13 residues. With V trimmed by 11 bases and J by 2 bases, 7 bases remained unmatched. CDR3 bases: TGTGCCGCCCGGGACAGCCCCACAGATACGCAGTATTTT. Translated: CAARDSPTDTQYF.

This clone was observed a handful of times. This chain joins TRBV5-6 and TRBJ2-5; tentative D call: TRBD1 (5 bases). The CDR3 runs 14 residues. Trimming took 2 bases from V and 3 from J, leaving 11 bases between them. Germline values: CDR1 SGHDT, CDR2 YYEEEE. CDR3 nucleotide sequence: TGTGCCAGCAGCTTACTCGGCAGGGAAGAGACCCAGTACTTC. It translates to CASSLLGREETQYF.

About this clone itself: Other DNA sequences within the sample encode an identical CDR3. The rearrangement uses TRBV9 and TRBJ1-2; D may be TRBD1 (5 bases). With 0 bases removed from V and 2 bases from J, the gap between germline ends came to 5 bases. Germline V gives CDR1 SGDLS, CDR2 YYNGEE. This CDR3 contains 13 residues. The CDR3 here is CASSVDRNYGYTF. The CDR3 DNA follows: TGTGCCAGCAGCGTAGACAGGAACTATGGCTACACCTTC.

This clone was picked up a small number of times. The chain is built from TRBV5-6 and TRBJ2-3, with a tentative D call TRBD2 (5 bases). The germline V gene encodes CDR1 SGHDT and CDR2 YYEEEE. V lost 1 base and J 6 bases, leaving 9 bases between the germline ends. The CDR3 runs 13 residues. CDR3 amino acids: CASSLYQRDTQYF. The CDR3 nucleotides read TGTGCCAGCAGCTTGTACCAGCGGGATACGCAGTATTTT.

V is TRBV20-1 and J is TRBJ1-2; D is ambiguous. Trimming stripped 3 bases from V and 7 bases from J, with 9 bases between. Germline V gives CDR1 DFQATT, CDR2 SNEGSKA (reference sequence). CDR3 length equals 11 residues. Written as DNA, the CDR3 is TGCAGTGCTAGTAGCATTCGTGGCTACACCTTC. It codes for CSASSIRGYTF.

In this sample, this clone turned up a few times. This CDR3 reads CASSLARGKDGYTF. The CDR3 DNA reads as TGTGCCAGCAGCTTAGCGCGGGGGAAGGATGGCTACACCTTC. The chain uses TRBV7-2 and TRBJ1-2; a possible D gene is TRBD1 (5 bases). V gave up 0 bases and J gave up 6 bases, with 11 bases separating them. Per germline, CDR1 SGHTA and CDR2 FQGNSA. There are 14 residues in the CDR3.